The 29 T cell receptor beta chains below come from one sample, sequenced in a study of OX40 agonist ivuxolimab in advanced cancers. Some clones are missing from TCRdb's copy, which holds only in-frame ones; the method was immunoSEQ multiplex PCR. The repertoire holds tens of thousands of clones, with about 89% as singletons. The material was CD4+ or CD8+ T cells sorted from blood, obtained in a trial of the OX40 agonist ivuxolimab. The receptors were sampled from an adult with an advanced solid tumor such as melanoma, head and neck, liver or kidney cancer.

The count of this clone is one. The rearrangement uses TRBV28 and TRBJ2-7; 9 nucleotides match TRBD2. Germline CDR1 is MDHEN and CDR2 is SYDVKM. This CDR3 is built from 13 residues. The trim removed 7 bases at V and 4 bases at J, leaving 5 bases unmatched. The CDR3 loop is CASIASGVYEQYF. The CDR3 region has the DNA TGTGCCAGCATCGCTAGCGGGGTTTACGAGCAGTACTTC.

The J gene is TRBJ1-2, the V gene TRBV19; D not resolved. The V gene's germline CDR1 is LNHDA and CDR2 SQIVND (reference sequence). The CDR3 consists of 14 residues. V was trimmed by 4 bases and J by 3 bases, leaving 12 bases between them. The CDR3 nucleotides are TGTGCCAGTAGTAGGACCGACGGCGACTATGGCTACACCTTC. Translating it yields CASSRTDGDYGYTF.

This sequence joins TRBV5-1 and TRBJ2-1; D is unclear. This CDR3 comprises 11 residues. CDR1 and CDR2 from the germline V gene are SGHRS and YFSETQ. V was trimmed by 2 bases and J by 7 bases, leaving 4 bases between them. CDR3 residues: CASSFTNEQFF. The DNA for the CDR3 is TGCGCCAGCAGCTTCACTAATGAGCAGTTCTTC. The variable domain in full, completed from reference TRBV5-1 and TRBJ2-1, reads KAGVTQTPRYLIKTRGQQVTLSCSPISGHRSVSWYQQTPGQGLQFLFEYFSETQRNKGNFPGRFSGRQFSNSRSEMNVSTLELGDSALYLCASSFTNEQFFGPGTRLTVL.

In this sample, this clone turned up once. CDR3 nucleotides: TGTGCCAGTAGTCCCCATGAGGGGACCAGTTGGGGCTACACCTTC. As protein: CASSPHEGTSWGYTF. J is TRBJ1-2 and V is TRBV19; possible D gene TRBD1, 5 bases. Germline CDR1 and CDR2: LNHDA and SQIVND (reference sequence). This CDR3 contains 15 residues. The V end lost 5 bases, the J end lost 8 bases, and 21 bases lay between the germline ends.

This clone appeared a single time. The chain combines TRBV28 with TRBJ2-5; D is uncertain. The CDR3 has 15 residues. Germline lookup yields CDR1 MDHEN and CDR2 SYDVKM. V was trimmed by 6 bases and J by 2 bases, leaving 16 bases between them. The CDR3 nucleotides are TGTGCCAGCAGATCTCCCACATACACACAAGAGACCCAGTACTTC. It is translated as CASRSPTYTQETQYF.

The chain's CDR3 is CASTPGGHNYGYTF. The DNA for the CDR3 is TGTGCCAGTACCCCTGGGGGGCACAACTATGGCTACACCTTC. This chain links TRBV19 with TRBJ1-2, with D perhaps TRBD1 (6 bases). V shed 7 bases and J shed 2 bases, with 14 bases lying between them. Germline CDR1 is LNHDA and CDR2 is SQIVND (reference sequence). The CDR3 loop spans 14 amino acids.

The genes are TRBV7-9 and TRBJ2-3; a possible D gene is TRBD2 (6 bases). The CDR3 has 18 amino acids. Germline CDR1 is SEHNR and CDR2 is FQNEAQ (reference sequence). Trimming pared 6 bases from V and 5 bases from J, leaving 27 bases between. CDR3 loop: CASSLPSKAGQRGDTQYF. The CDR3 nucleotides are TGTGCCAGCAGTCTCCCATCCAAAGCGGGTCAGAGGGGAGATACGCAGTATTTT.

The rearrangement links TRBV12-5 to TRBJ2-1, with 10 bases identical to TRBD2. V lost 0 bases to trimming and J lost 9 bases; unmatched junction nucleotides: 8. Germline V gene lookup returns CDR1 LGHNT and CDR2 FRNRAP. The CDR3 covers 16 residues. The CDR3, as DNA: TGTGCTAGTGGTTTGGTAGTGAGCGGGGGGGCAGGTGAGCAGTTCTTC. Translation gives CASGLVVSGGAGEQFF.

The sample holds a few counts of this clone. This chain joins TRBV5-1 and TRBJ1-1; perhaps TRBD1 as D (5 bases). V was shortened by 6 bases and J by 3 bases, with 12 bases between the two germline ends. CDR1 SGHRS and CDR2 YFSETQ come from the germline V gene. This CDR3 has 13 amino acids. The CDR3 region is CASKLGTDTEAFF. CDR3 bases: TGCGCCAGCAAGCTGGGGACGGACACTGAAGCTTTCTTT.

This rearrangement joins TRBV10-1 to TRBJ2-1, with D perhaps TRBD2 (5 bases). Trimming pared 6 bases from V and 0 bases from J, leaving 15 bases between. The CDR3 length is 16 residues. Per germline, CDR1 WNHNN and CDR2 SYGVQD (reference sequence). In DNA form, the CDR3 reads TGCGCCAGCAGCGCTCTAGGTGGGAGCTCCTACAATGAGCAGTTCTTC. The encoded protein is CASSALGGSSYNEQFF.

V gene TRBV2 combines with J gene TRBJ2-6; 12 nucleotides line up with TRBD1. The trim removed 4 bases at V and 0 bases at J, leaving 10 bases unmatched. The CDR3 consists of 20 residues. Germline V lookup: CDR1 SNHLY, CDR2 FYNNEI. CDR3 DNA: TGTGCCAGCAGTGTCCCGGGACAGGGGGCGGTCGGCTCTGGGGCCAACGTCCTGACTTTC. As protein: CASSVPGQGAVGSGANVLTF.

The CDR3 sequence: CASSLFSGAGDTEAFF. CDR3 coding DNA: TGTGCCAGCAGTTTATTCTCCGGGGCAGGGGACACTGAAGCTTTCTTT. The genes are TRBV27 and TRBJ1-1; D perhaps matches TRBD1 (6 bases). The CDR3 runs 16 residues. Germline values: CDR1 MNHEY, CDR2 SMNVEV (reference sequence). Deletions cut 1 base from V and 3 bases from J, with 15 bases between.

The J gene is TRBJ1-1, the V gene TRBV28, with D possibly being TRBD1 (5 bases). CDR3 length equals 19 residues. The germline V gene encodes CDR1 MDHEN and CDR2 SYDVKM. Trimming left V 5 bases short and J 1 base short, with 26 bases between. CDR3: CASSKTPRGPESTNTEAFF. The CDR3 nucleotides are TGTGCCAGCAGTAAAACTCCTAGGGGCCCGGAATCCACGAACACTGAAGCTTTCTTT. Variable domain in full (rest from reference TRBV28 and TRBJ1-1): DVKVTQSSRYLVKRTGEKVFLECVQDMDHENMFWYRQDPGLGLRLIYFSYDVKMKEKGDIPEGYSVSREKKERFSLILESASTNQTSMYLCASSKTPRGPESTNTEAFFGQGTRLTVV.

V usage is TRBV7-9 and J usage is TRBJ1-2, with D possibly being TRBD1 (6 bases). The CDR3 covers 14 residues. CDR1 is SEHNR and CDR2 is FQNEAQ in the germline V gene (reference sequence). V was trimmed by 7 bases and J by 7 bases, leaving 19 bases between them. CDR3 coding DNA: TGTGCCAGCACCATGATTGGGGGCGACTTTGGCTACACCTTC. Translated: CASTMIGGDFGYTF.

This clone was counted a single time. The chain employs TRBV9 and TRBJ2-5, with D unclear. TRBJ2-7 explains the end of the DNA better; the J call may be wrong. Germline V CDR1 and CDR2: SGDLS, YYNGEE. The CDR3 length is 14 residues. This CDR3 reads CASSVGGPNYEQYF. CDR3 bases: TGTGCCAGCAGCGTAGGAGGACCAAACTACGAGCAGTACTTC.

This chain's CDR3 is CASRSGASEYNEQFF. DNA for the CDR3: TGTGCCAGCAGATCCGGGGCTAGCGAGTACAATGAGCAGTTCTTC. V and J are TRBV9 and TRBJ2-1; tentatively, D is TRBD2 (6 bases). Between the trimmed V and J ends, which lost 5 bases and 4 bases, there was a span of 16 bases. There are 15 residues in the CDR3. Germline-derived CDR1 and CDR2 are SGDLS and YYNGEE.

The V and J genes are TRBV6-1 and TRBJ2-7; 8 positions match TRBD2. This CDR3 contains 13 residues. Germline V gene sequence: CDR1 MNHNS, CDR2 SASEGT. The trim removed 6 bases at V and 2 bases at J, leaving 3 bases unmatched. For the CDR3, the DNA is TGTGCCAGCAGGATAGCGGGACCCTACGAGCAGTACTTC. This gives the protein CASRIAGPYEQYF.

The chain uses TRBV14 and TRBJ2-5; D uncertain. V lost 1 base and J lost 5, with 5 bases in between. Germline-derived CDR1 and CDR2 are SGHDN and FVKESK. This CDR3 is 12 amino acids long. In DNA, the CDR3 is TGTGCCAGCAGCCAAGGAGAGGAGACCCAGTACTTC. This codes for CASSQGEETQYF.

The chain couples TRBV6-5 to TRBJ1-4, with 12 positions matching TRBD1. The V gene's germline CDR1 is MNHEY and CDR2 SVGAGI. The CDR3 extends over 15 amino acids. The trim removed 0 bases at V and 10 bases at J, leaving 3 bases unmatched. The CDR3 is CASSYSWGQGAKLFF. DNA of the CDR3: TGTGCCAGCAGTTACTCCTGGGGACAGGGGGCAAAACTGTTTTTT.

The rearrangement uses TRBV19 and TRBJ2-5; TRBD2 agrees at 11 bases. CDR3 length: 14 residues. Germline V gene data show CDR1 as LNHDA and CDR2 as SQIVND (reference sequence). Unmatched junction bases numbered 3, after V lost 5 bases and J lost 4 bases. CDR3: CASSVTSGVETQYF. The CDR3 region has the DNA TGTGCCAGTAGTGTGACTAGCGGGGTAGAGACCCAGTACTTC.

This rearrangement joins TRBV25-1 to TRBJ2-2; the D call may be TRBD1 or TRBD2 (6 bases each). Trimming removed 9 bases at V and 4 bases at J, with 24 bases between. The CDR3 loop spans 17 amino acids. In germline, CDR1 is MGHDK, CDR2 SYGVNS. CDR3 DNA sequence: TGTGCCAGTTCTAGGGGAGGTACAGGGCCGATCACCGGGGAGCTGTTTTTT. Translation: CASSRGGTGPITGELFF. The complete variable domain, with remaining parts taken from reference TRBV25-1 and TRBJ2-2, reads EADIYQTPRYLVIGTGKKITLECSQTMGHDKMYWYQQDPGMELHLIHYSYGVNSTEKGDLSSESTVSRIRTEHFPLTLESARPSHTSQYLCASSRGGTGPITGELFFGEGSRLTVL.

This chain joins TRBV2 and TRBJ2-1; D remains ambiguous. Trimming cost V 3 bases and J 6 bases, with 6 bases left between them. Germline CDR1 and CDR2: SNHLY and FYNNEI. This CDR3 is 12 amino acids long. The CDR3 reads CASSDRVNEQFF. The CDR3 bases are TGTGCCAGCAGTGATCGGGTCAATGAGCAGTTCTTC.

The rearrangement links TRBV19 to TRBJ2-5, with TRBD2 matching over 7 bases. The CDR3 sequence is 13 residues long. V shed 5 bases, J shed 11 bases, and the junction held 11 bases outside the gene matches. Germline V gene sequence: CDR1 LNHDA, CDR2 SQIVND (reference sequence). CDR3 sequence: CASSPDSVREQYF. In DNA, the CDR3 is TGTGCCAGTAGTCCTGACAGTGTGCGGGAGCAGTACTTC. Looking up the rest from reference TRBV19 and TRBJ2-5 gives the full variable domain: DGGITQSPKYLFRKEGQNVTLSCEQNLNHDAMYWYRQDPGQGLRLIYYSQIVNDFQKGDIAEGYSVSREKKESFPLTVTSAQKNPTAFYLCASSPDSVREQYFGPGTRLLVL.

To note about this clone: Other DNA sequences in the same sample also yield this CDR3. The CDR3 bases are TGCGCCAGCAGCCCGGGGGGCCGGGAGACCCAGTACTTC. Translation: CASSPGGRETQYF. This chain uses TRBV5-1 with TRBJ2-5, with D possibly matching TRBD2 (7 bases). Germline V lookup: CDR1 SGHRS, CDR2 YFSETQ. This CDR3 is 13 amino acids long. V was shortened by 4 bases and J by 5 bases, with 12 bases between the two germline ends.

The chain is built from TRBV5-1 and TRBJ1-4; D remains ambiguous. The length of the CDR3 is 13 residues. The V end was cut by 2 bases, the J end by 8 bases, with 10 bases between. Germline CDR1 and CDR2: SGHRS and YFSETQ. CDR3 coding DNA: TGCGCCAGCAGCTTACGGCCGAAAGAAAAACTGTTTTTT. It yields the protein CASSLRPKEKLFF.

This chain joins TRBV10-3 and TRBJ1-1, with 7 bases fitting TRBD1. The germline V gene has CDR1 ENHRY and CDR2 SYGVKD. This CDR3 is built from 15 residues. V shed 2 bases and J 3 bases; nucleotides not matched to a gene: 6. The CDR3 loop is CAISEGGRGHTEAFF. As DNA, the CDR3 is TGTGCCATCAGTGAGGGGGGGAGGGGGCACACTGAAGCTTTCTTT.

The rearrangement links TRBV5-1 to TRBJ2-7, with TRBD1 matching over 7 bases. Trimming removed 4 bases from V and 2 bases from J; junction bases left unmatched: 6. Germline-derived CDR1 and CDR2 are SGHRS and YFSETQ. This CDR3 contains 14 residues. CDR3 in DNA: TGCGCCAGCAGCACCCGGACAGGCCCCTACGAGCAGTACTTC. Translation gives CASSTRTGPYEQYF.

This sequence joins TRBV5-1 and TRBJ1-3; D call uncertain. The CDR3 spans 15 residues. V lost 5 bases, J lost 0 bases, and 12 bases lay in between. CDR1 and CDR2 (germline): SGHRS, YFSETQ. The CDR3 sequence is CASSPPESSGNTIYF. The DNA of the CDR3 is TGCGCCAGCAGTCCCCCGGAGAGCTCTGGAAACACCATATATTTT. Together with reference TRBV5-1 and TRBJ1-3, the CDR3 gives the full variable domain: KAGVTQTPRYLIKTRGQQVTLSCSPISGHRSVSWYQQTPGQGLQFLFEYFSETQRNKGNFPGRFSGRQFSNSRSEMNVSTLELGDSALYLCASSPPESSGNTIYFGEGSWLTVV.

The chain is built from TRBV5-8 and TRBJ2-5; possible D gene TRBD1, 5 bases. V lost 0 bases to trimming and J lost 5 bases, with 8 bases between them. This CDR3 is 13 amino acids long. Germline V gene lookup returns CDR1 SGHTS and CDR2 YDEGEE. The CDR3 DNA reads as TGTGCCAGCAGCTTGGGACACAGGGAGACCCAGTACTTC. This translates into CASSLGHRETQYF.